The present entry profiles one T cell receptor beta chain with its context. Its antigen is not known. This sample is drawn from a study of vaccination and CD4 T cells after COVID-19. The sample's time point: late sampling 161 to 241 days after vaccination in three convalescent patients. Treatment noted: approximately nine-day PBMC culture with coronavirus spike peptide pools or control peptides (ViraFEST assay). Cells received half-medium changes with fresh IL-2 medium on days 3 and 7. With the Oncomine TCR Beta short-read assay, DNA from cultured CD4+ T cells was sequenced. TCRdb processed the PCR reads anew with MiXCR; each CDR3 protein has one entry. The data show about 17,000 distinct CDR3 sequences, with about 48% seen just once and about an eighth held by the top ten. V shed 5 bases, J shed 1 base, and the junction held 6 bases outside the gene matches. The length of the CDR3 is 15 residues. Germline-derived CDR1 and CDR2 are SGHVS and FQNEAQ.

The material sequenced was CD4+ T cells from blood, cultured in vitro, taken about 7 months after SARS-CoV-2 vaccination. The clonotype comes from a human donor who had recovered from COVID-19. V gene TRBV7-8 combines with J gene TRBJ2-7, with 9 bases fitting TRBD2. The CDR3 DNA reads as TGTGCCAGCAGCCATAGCGGGAGACCATCCTACGAGCAGTACTTC. It encodes CASSHSGRPSYEQYF.